These 23 T cell receptor beta chains were sequenced from one sample in a study of CD8+CD57+ T cells in acquired aplastic anemia. It was genomic DNA that served as the template for profiling TCR beta VDJ and CDR3. One entry per CDR3 protein results from TCRdb running MiXCR on the reads. This sample yields around 140,000 distinct CDR3 sequences, of which approximately 41% are seen a single time; roughly 8.4% belongs to the top ten. Material for sequencing was sorted CD4+, CD8+, or CD8+CD57+ T cells (not recorded which) from PBMCs. These receptors all stem from a human donor in good health, serving as a control.

A single count supports this clonotype. Given a much more abundant clone one base away, this may be a read error. As DNA, the CDR3 is TGTGCCAGCAGCCAAGAAAGGATCTATGGCTGCACCTTC. It codes for CASSQERIYGCTF. The V gene is TRBV3-1, the J gene TRBJ1-2, with D hard to call. This CDR3 has 13 amino acids. Looked up from germline, CDR1 is LGHDT and CDR2 is YNNKEL (reference sequence).

In its sample, this clonotype was seen many times. The chain is built from TRBV10-3 and TRBJ2-7; D is perhaps TRBD2 (5 bases). The CDR3 covers 14 residues. Germline-derived CDR1 and CDR2 are ENHRY and SYGVKD. V was clipped by 8 bases and J by 1 base, with 15 bases between them. In DNA form, the CDR3 reads TGTGCCATCCAACCGGCGGGCCGATCCTACGAGCAGTACTTC. Its protein is CAIQPAGRSYEQYF.

The CDR3: CASSSRSASSYEQYF. The CDR3, as DNA: TGTGCCAGCAGTTCCCGATCAGCTAGCTCCTACGAGCAGTACTTC. The V gene is TRBV2, the J gene TRBJ2-7; D is unclear. Germline V gene lookup returns CDR1 SNHLY and CDR2 FYNNEI. The CDR3 is 15 amino acids. V was trimmed by 5 bases and J by 0 bases, leaving 14 bases between them.

This clonotype occurred a few times. The chain uses TRBV10-3 and TRBJ2-7; 8 bases match TRBD2. The germline V gene has CDR1 ENHRY and CDR2 SYGVKD. The CDR3 runs to 13 residues. Trimming cost V 5 bases and J 6 bases; bases outside gene matches: 6. The CDR3 nucleotides are TGTGCCATCAGTTGGAGCGGGGGTGGCGAGCAGTACTTC. Translated, it gives CAISWSGGGEQYF.

The genes are TRBV5-5 and TRBJ1-1; D gene unclear. Germline CDR1 and CDR2: SGHKS and YYEKEE (reference sequence). The ends were cut back, 2 bases at V and 0 bases at J, with 5 bases in the middle. The CDR3 consists of 13 residues. CDR3 DNA: TGTGCCAGCAGCTTAACAATGAACACTGAAGCTTTCTTT. This gives the protein CASSLTMNTEAFF.

This clonotype appeared many times. The chain recombines TRBV19 with TRBJ1-2; D gene uncertain. In germline, CDR1 is LNHDA, CDR2 SQIVND (reference sequence). V shed 3 bases and J shed 5 bases, with 10 bases lying between them. CDR3 length: 13 residues. The CDR3 here is CASSIFSGYGYTF. The CDR3 DNA sequence: TGTGCCAGTAGTATCTTTTCGGGGTATGGCTACACCTTC.

This chain joins TRBV5-1 and TRBJ2-6, with D perhaps TRBD1 or TRBD2 (5 bases each). The ends were cut back, 0 bases at V and 2 bases at J, with 12 bases in the middle. The CDR3 consists of 17 residues. CDR1 is SGHRS, CDR2 YFSETQ, per germline. The CDR3 coding sequence is TGCGCCAGCAGCTTGGCCCCAGGGAGTCCTGGGGCCAACGTCCTGACTTTC. Protein sequence: CASSLAPGSPGANVLTF.

This clonotype showed up many times. V is TRBV10-3 and J is TRBJ1-3; the D gene is possibly TRBD1 (5 bases). The germline V gene has CDR1 ENHRY and CDR2 SYGVKD. The CDR3 is 15 residues long. V shed 11 bases and J shed 0 bases, with 17 bases lying between them. The CDR3, as DNA: TGTGCCGTCCAAGCCGGGACCCCCTCTGGAAACACCATATATTTT. This translates into CAVQAGTPSGNTIYF.

This clonotype has more than one count but fewer than ten. The rearrangement links TRBV3-1 to TRBJ1-1; D is possibly TRBD1 (6 bases). Germline-derived CDR1 and CDR2 are LGHDT and YNNKEL (reference sequence). The CDR3 spans 14 residues. V was clipped by 2 bases and J by 0 bases, with 7 bases between them. The CDR3 DNA is TGTGCCAGCAGCCAACGGACAGTGAACACTGAAGCTTTCTTT. This gives the protein CASSQRTVNTEAFF.

This clonotype occurred many times. The chain joins TRBV5-1 to TRBJ1-1; weak D call: TRBD1 (5 bases). The CDR3 is 14 amino acids. The V gene's germline CDR1 is SGHRS and CDR2 YFSETQ. Trimming cost V 4 bases and J 1 base, with 11 bases left between them. The CDR3 sequence: CASSAARGNTEAFF. DNA for the CDR3: TGCGCCAGCAGCGCCGCTAGGGGGAACACTGAAGCTTTCTTT.

The V gene is TRBV5-1, the J gene TRBJ2-3; 7 nucleotides agree with TRBD2. V shed 0 bases and J 0 bases; nucleotides not matched to a gene: 4. This CDR3 is built from 16 residues. Per germline, CDR1 SGHRS and CDR2 YFSETQ. The CDR3 spells CASSLASGVSTDTQYF. The DNA of the CDR3 is TGCGCCAGCAGCTTGGCCAGCGGGGTGAGCACAGATACGCAGTATTTT.

In this sample, this clonotype turned up many times. V usage is TRBV10-3 and J usage is TRBJ1-5; D is uncertain. The length of the CDR3 is 13 residues. CDR1 and CDR2 from the germline V gene are ENHRY and SYGVKD. The V end lost 11 bases, the J end lost 4 bases, and 15 bases lay between the germline ends. The CDR3 loop reads CAVRTSRNQPQHF. The CDR3 DNA reads TGTGCCGTCCGGACCTCGAGGAATCAGCCCCAGCATTTT.

This clonotype has at least ten counts. V gene TRBV5-1 combines with J gene TRBJ2-3; possibly TRBD1 for D (6 bases). The CDR3 is 15 residues long. V shed 4 bases and J shed 2 bases, with 14 bases lying between them. Germline CDR1 and CDR2: SGHRS and YFSETQ. CDR3 coding DNA: TGCGCCAGCAGCCCGAGGTACAGGGACACAGATACGCAGTATTTT. Amino acids: CASSPRYRDTDTQYF.

The chain recombines TRBV10-3 with TRBJ2-1; TRBD1 matches 10 bases. The CDR3 is 14 residues long. Per the germline V gene, CDR1 is ENHRY and CDR2 is SYGVKD. The J segment lost 7 bases and the V segment lost 6 bases, leaving 6 bases of the junction unmatched. The CDR3 nucleotides are TGTGCCATCAGGACCGGGACAGGGGTAAATGAGCAGTTCTTC. Its translation: CAIRTGTGVNEQFF.

The chain employs TRBV15 and TRBJ2-5, with 8 bases identical to TRBD2. The CDR3 loop spans 14 amino acids. J lost 1 base, V lost 9 bases, and 7 bases had no gene match. Germline-derived CDR1 and CDR2 are LNHNV and YYDKDF (reference sequence). The CDR3 bases are TGTGCCACTCGAAAGACTAGCGCCCAAGAGACCCAGTACTTC. Translated, it gives CATRKTSAQETQYF. Variable domain in full (rest from reference TRBV15 and TRBJ2-5): DAMVIQNPRYQVTQFGKPVTLSCSQTLNHNVMYWYQQKSSQAPKLLFHYYDKDFNNEADTPDNFQSRRPNTSFCFLDIRSPGLGDTAMYLCATRKTSAQETQYFGPGTRLLVL.

The J gene is TRBJ2-7, the V gene TRBV2; 10 bases match TRBD1. CDR3 size: 16 residues. With V trimmed by 4 bases and J by 7 bases, 13 bases remained unmatched. Germline V lookup: CDR1 SNHLY, CDR2 FYNNEI. CDR3 sequence (DNA): TGTGCCAGCAGTGTGAGTCGGACAGGGGGGAAGGGGGAGCAGTACTTC. It encodes CASSVSRTGGKGEQYF.

The rearrangement links TRBV5-1 to TRBJ1-1; D gene unclear. V dropped 0 bases and J dropped 11 bases, with 14 bases sitting between them. The CDR3 is 13 amino acids. Germline assignment: CDR1 SGHRS and CDR2 YFSETQ. Here the CDR3 DNA reads TGCGCCAGCAGCTTGGTAGTAGGTGTACTGGCTTTCTTT. Translated, it gives CASSLVVGVLAFF.

This clonotype was seen repeatedly, ten times or more. The genes are TRBV7-9 and TRBJ1-5; no firm D call. Germline lookup yields CDR1 SEHNR and CDR2 FQNEAQ (reference sequence). The germline V and J ends were trimmed by 1 base and 6 bases, with 10 bases remaining between them. The CDR3 is 14 residues long. CDR3 coding DNA: TGTGCCAGCAGCTTAGGCTCCACCGGTCAGCCCCAGCATTTT. As protein: CASSLGSTGQPQHF.

This clonotype was seen repeatedly, ten times or more. The chain combines TRBV15 with TRBJ1-4; 7 bases match TRBD1. This CDR3 region has 15 residues. J was trimmed by 6 bases and V by 2 bases; bases with no gene match: 6. Germline CDR1 LNHNV, CDR2 YYDKDF (reference sequence). The CDR3 DNA reads TGTGCCACCAGCAGACAGACAGGGATTTATGAAAAACTGTTTTTT. Protein product: CATSRQTGIYEKLFF. Full variable domain (missing parts from reference TRBV15 and TRBJ1-4): DAMVIQNPRYQVTQFGKPVTLSCSQTLNHNVMYWYQQKSSQAPKLLFHYYDKDFNNEADTPDNFQSRRPNTSFCFLDIRSPGLGDTAMYLCATSRQTGIYEKLFFGSGTQLSVL.

This clonotype was seen repeatedly, ten times or more. V usage is TRBV5-1 and J usage is TRBJ2-3, with 8 bases lining up with TRBD1. Germline trimming cut 4 bases from V and 0 bases from J; bases unmatched to any gene: 4. There are 15 residues in the CDR3. Looked up from germline, CDR1 is SGHRS and CDR2 is YFSETQ. The CDR3 DNA sequence: TGCGCCAGCAGCCAGGACAGGGCTAGCACAGATACGCAGTATTTT. Protein product: CASSQDRASTDTQYF.

This clonotype was counted at least ten times. J is TRBJ2-2 and V is TRBV2; maybe TRBD2 (6 bases). The germline V and J ends were trimmed by 10 bases and 4 bases, with 13 bases remaining between them. CDR1 is SNHLY, CDR2 FYNNEI, per germline. This CDR3 is 13 amino acids long. The DNA of the CDR3 is TGTGCCACCGCCCGGGGGTCCACCGGGGAGCTGTTTTTT. Its translation is CATARGSTGELFF.

This chain joins TRBV15 and TRBJ2-3; no clear D. The CDR3 consists of 15 residues. Germline CDR1 LNHNV, CDR2 YYDKDF (reference sequence). Trimming stripped 1 base from V and 3 bases from J, with 11 bases between. The CDR3 sequence is CATSRGTRSTDTQYF. For the CDR3, the DNA is TGTGCCACCAGCAGAGGTACCCGCTCGACAGATACGCAGTATTTT.

As regards this clonotype: The conserved phenylalanine or tryptophan normally closing the CDR3 is absent here, so this likely arose from a read error. The chain links TRBV28 to TRBJ1-3; D not certain. CDR3 length: 13 residues. Trimming pared 10 bases from V and 2 bases from J, leaving 12 bases between. Germline CDR1 is MDHEN and CDR2 is SYDVKM. The CDR3 spells CATRVAAGNTIYS. The CDR3 DNA follows: TGTGCCACCCGGGTAGCAGCTGGAAACACCATATATTCT.